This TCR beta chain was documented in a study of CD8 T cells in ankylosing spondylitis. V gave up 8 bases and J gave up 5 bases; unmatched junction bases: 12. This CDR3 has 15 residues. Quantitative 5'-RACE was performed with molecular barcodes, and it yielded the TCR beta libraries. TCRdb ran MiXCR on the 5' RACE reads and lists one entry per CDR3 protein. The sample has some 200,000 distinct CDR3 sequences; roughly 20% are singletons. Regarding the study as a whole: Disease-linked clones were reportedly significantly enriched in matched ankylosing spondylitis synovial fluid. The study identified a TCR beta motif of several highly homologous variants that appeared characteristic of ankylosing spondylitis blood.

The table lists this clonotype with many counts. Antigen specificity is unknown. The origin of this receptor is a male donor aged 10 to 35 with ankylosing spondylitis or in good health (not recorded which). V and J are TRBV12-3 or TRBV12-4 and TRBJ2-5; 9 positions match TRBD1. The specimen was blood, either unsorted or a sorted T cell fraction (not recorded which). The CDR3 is CASSQGAGVVETQYF. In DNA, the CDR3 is TGTGCCAGCTCACAGGGGGCTGGCGTAGTGGAGACCCAGTACTTC.